This TCR beta chain was captured by sequencing in a study of blood T cell repertoires in COVID-19. Whole-study context: There were acute and convalescent COVID-19 samples, and they came from the United States, Italy and Spain. The analysed material was cDNA or gDNA that came from T cells, B-cell-depleted T cells, or PBMCs.

The ends were cut back, 4 bases at V and 0 bases at J, with 12 bases in the middle. From germline, CDR1 is SGHTA and CDR2 FQGNSA. The CDR3 loop spans 15 amino acids. Original methodology: For nucleated cells, counts were estimated from reference gene primer amplification. Method: immunoSEQ multiplex PCR; TCRdb's copy keeps in-frame clones and lacks some. V, J and clone size derive from that table, while D and trimming were established from the DNA sequence. Of hundreds of thousands of clones in the sample, around 88% are singletons; the top ten hold roughly 14%. Categorization into cohorts depended on clinical history that participants reported.

The chain couples TRBV7-2 to TRBJ2-5; D might be TRBD2 (5 bases). Sequencing was carried out using PBMCs or T cells enriched from blood (not recorded which). The receptor's source is a woman aged 50 to 65 with acute COVID-19. DNA of the CDR3: TGTGCCAGCAGCTCTCCGAGGGAATACCAAGAGACCCAGTACTTC. This encodes CASSSPREYQETQYF.